The T cell receptor (beta chain) under discussion was sequenced for a study of blood T cell repertoires in COVID-19. Study-wide context: Sites across the United States, Italy and Spain contributed samples from acute and convalescent COVID-19. T cells, B-cell-depleted T cells, or PBMCs supplied cDNA or gDNA.

How the authors handled the data: Amplification from reference gene primers served as the basis for estimated nucleated cell counts. TCRdb keeps only in-frame clones here, not all; method: immunoSEQ multiplex PCR. V, J and clone size are those of that table, while D and trimming were read from the DNA. The repertoire holds around 320,000 clones, with roughly nine tenths as singletons. Material: PBMCs or T cells enriched from blood (not recorded which). The TCR was taken from a woman aged 50 to 60 who had been exposed to COVID-19.

Here the CDR3 DNA reads TGTGCCAGCACCATCGGACAGGGGACACTCTATGGCTACACCTTC. Protein sequence: CASTIGQGTLYGYTF. The chain recombines TRBV5-6 with TRBJ1-2; 9 positions agree with TRBD1. The germline gives CDR1 SGHDT, CDR2 YYEEEE. This CDR3 comprises 15 residues. V lost 6 bases to trimming and J lost 4 bases; unmatched junction nucleotides: 10.